Reported below is one T cell receptor (beta chain). Its antigen remains unknown. The CDR3 contains 15 residues. Germline assignment: CDR1 KGHSH and CDR2 LQKENI. This sample is part of a study of regulatory T cells. Study results and limitations: Hydrophobic residues at CDR3 positions 6 and 7 were enriched in conventional CD4+ T cells of CD3G-deficient patients.

All CD3G-deficient patients showed autoimmunity, more severe in two. Sorting split CD4+ cells into CD25-high CD127-low Tregs and CD25-low CD127-high conventional T cells. Amplification used 52 TRBV primers and 13 TRBJ primers. Sequencing was performed with immunoSEQ multiplex PCR; in TCRdb, only in-frame clones are kept and a portion is missing. This table holds 25,000 to 35,000 clones, less than 95% found once. The sample was conventional CD4+ T cells sorted from blood. The rearrangement joins TRBV18 to TRBJ2-5, with TRBD1 identical over 10 bases. The DNA end is a closer match to TRBJ2-7, so the J assignment may be wrong. This TCR was sampled from a person between 18 and 30 years old with CD3G deficiency. The CDR3 loop reads CASSPRTGGSYEQYF. The CDR3 DNA follows: TGTGCCAGCTCACCAAGGACAGGGGGCTCCTACGAGCAGTACTTC.